A single sample is the source of the 10 T cell receptor beta chains below, sequenced in a study of T cells after yellow fever vaccination (dated by TCRdb to between 2018 and 2021). The library was obtained by 5' RACE. For sequencing, an Illumina HiSeq 2500 was employed. TCRdb reanalyzed the raw reads on its own, using fastp at Q25 for trimming and MiXCR for clone calling, and kept in-frame beta chains. Every distinct CDR3 protein forms one entry, paired with its most common genes and DNA. This sample holds just under 600,000 distinct CDR3 sequences; roughly 14% were observed only once. The top ten constitute over 12% of the sample. This specimen's treatment or condition label, interpreted: live attenuated yellow fever vaccine strain. Sequenced material: PBMCs, taken on the day of the yellow fever booster vaccination. These receptor sequences come from a man aged 25 to 40 who received the YFV17D yellow fever vaccine.

This clonotype was seen ten or more times. V usage is TRBV15 and J usage is TRBJ2-1; no clear D gene. The CDR3 covers 12 residues. Germline lookup yields CDR1 LNHNV and CDR2 YYDKDF (reference sequence). V lost 2 bases, J lost 6 bases, and 5 bases lay in between. CDR3 DNA: TGTGCCACCAGCAGATCCACCAATGAGCAGTTCTTC. Protein: CATSRSTNEQFF.

This clonotype has just a few counts. The V call is TRBV15, the J call TRBJ2-1; TRBD2 aligns across 12 bases. The CDR3 consists of 15 residues. J gave up 7 bases and V 0 bases, and 1 base lay outside the gene matches. The germline gives CDR1 LNHNV, CDR2 YYDKDF (reference sequence). CDR3 in DNA: TGTGCCACCAGCAGAGAGCTAGCGGGAGGGAATGAGCAGTTCTTC. It encodes CATSRELAGGNEQFF.

This clonotype was observed a handful of times. The V call is TRBV7-2, the J call TRBJ2-1; 10 positions agree with TRBD2. This CDR3 is built from 17 residues. Germline loops: CDR1 SGHTA, CDR2 FQGNSA. Trimming removed 5 bases from V and 5 bases from J; junction bases left unmatched: 12. Written as DNA, the CDR3 is TGTGCCAGCAGCCCGCAAATTAGCGGGAGGACTAACAATGAGCAGTTCTTC. This encodes CASSPQISGRTNNEQFF.

This chain joins TRBV15 and TRBJ2-2; a weak D match, TRBD2 (6 bases). The germline V gene has CDR1 LNHNV and CDR2 YYDKDF (reference sequence). The CDR3 is 15 residues long. Between the trimmed V and J ends, which lost 4 bases and 3 bases, there was a span of 12 bases. CDR3 residues: CATSISGTHTGELFF. The CDR3 DNA follows: TGTGCCACCAGCATCTCCGGGACTCACACCGGGGAGCTGTTTTTT. Using reference TRBV15 and TRBJ2-2 for the parts outside the CDR3, the full variable domain is DAMVIQNPRYQVTQFGKPVTLSCSQTLNHNVMYWYQQKSSQAPKLLFHYYDKDFNNEADTPDNFQSRRPNTSFCFLDIRSPGLGDTAMYLCATSISGTHTGELFFGEGSRLTVL.

The V call is TRBV4-1, the J call TRBJ2-2; D call uncertain. V was shortened by 0 bases and J by 7 bases, with 12 bases between the two germline ends. Germline CDR1 and CDR2: MGHRA and YSYEKL. This CDR3 comprises 15 residues. CDR3 sequence (DNA): TGCGCCAGCAGCCAAGATAGGGCCTCCGGCGGGGAGCTGTTTTTT. Its translation: CASSQDRASGGELFF.

Of note for this clonotype: Relative to the germline gene, one junction end is altered; a read error may explain this. The chain uses TRBV12-3 or TRBV12-4 and TRBJ2-2; 8 positions agree with TRBD2. CDR3 length: 17 residues. The CDR3 spells CASSLAGLSGSTGELFF. The CDR3 DNA reads TGTGCCAGCAGCTTAGCGGGATTGAGCGGGTCCACCGGGGAGCTGTTTTTT.

This sequence joins TRBV12-3 or TRBV12-4 and TRBJ2-7; 7 nucleotides agree with TRBD2. After removal of 4 bases from V and 0 bases from J, the junction contained 6 bases not matched to a gene. The CDR3 is 15 amino acids. DNA for the CDR3: TGTGCCAGCAGTTGGGCGGGAGTGAACTCCTACGAGCAGTACTTC. This translates into CASSWAGVNSYEQYF.

The gene calls are TRBV6-5 and TRBJ2-3; 15 bases match TRBD2. CDR3 size: 19 residues. J was trimmed by 6 bases and V by 4 bases; bases with no gene match: 14. The germline CDR1 and CDR2 sequences are MNHEY and SVGAGI. The CDR3, as DNA: TGTGCCAGCAGTTTGCGGACTAGCGGGAGGGCCTCTAAAGTTGATACGCAGTATTTT. Translation gives CASSLRTSGRASKVDTQYF.

The V and J genes are TRBV10-3 and TRBJ2-7, with a tentative D call TRBD2 (6 bases). Germline lookup yields CDR1 ENHRY and CDR2 SYGVKD. The CDR3 covers 12 residues. Trimming stripped 8 bases from V and 6 bases from J, with 14 bases between. CDR3: CAIGLLASEQYF. The CDR3 DNA follows: TGTGCCATCGGTTTACTAGCTTCCGAGCAGTACTTC.

This sequence joins TRBV4-3 and TRBJ2-7; 11 bases are a match to TRBD2. The J segment lost 5 bases and the V segment lost 0 bases, leaving 6 bases of the junction unmatched. CDR3 size: 16 residues. Germline V gene data show CDR1 as LGHNA and CDR2 as YSLEER. The DNA for the CDR3 is TGCGCCAGCAGCCAAGATCGCCTAGCGGGAGGTCACGAGCAGTACTTC. Encoded protein: CASSQDRLAGGHEQYF.